The rows below give T cell receptor beta chains drawn from one sample of a study of blood T cells in healthy people across ages. TCRdb itself ran the 5' RACE reads through MiXCR, one entry per CDR3 protein. The table lists some 320,000 distinct CDR3 sequences, around 30% of them singletons. The sequencing input was blood. The receptors were gathered from a woman aged 70-85 years in good health. The CDR3 runs from the conserved cysteine through the conserved F or W. A D gene is named only where the DNA matches it firmly. Rows may omit the clone size; those that give it use once, few, many or a size class.

CDR3 DNA	CDR3 protein	D gene	clone size	V gene	J gene
TGTGCCAGCAGCAAGTCGCCCCACTCCTACGAGCAGTACTTC	CASSKSPHSYEQYF	-	-	TRBV28	TRBJ2-7
TGCAGTGCTTATGGATCCTCCACAGATACGCAGTATTTT	CSAYGSSTDTQYF	-	-	TRBV20-1	TRBJ2-3
TGTGCCAGCTCACCACAATTGAACACTGAAGCTTTCTTT	CASSPQLNTEAFF	-	-	TRBV18	TRBJ1-1
TGTGCCAGTAGTAGCGACAGGGCCCCCAAAAACATTCAGTACTTC	CASSSDRAPKNIQYF	TRBD1	many	TRBV19	TRBJ2-4
TGTGCCAGCAGCTTAATGGGGGCCTCCTACGAGCAGTACTTC	CASSLMGASYEQYF	-	few	TRBV7-8	TRBJ2-7
TGCGCCAGCAGCCAAAACAGGGGGCTCGGCACCGGGGAGCTGTTTTTT	CASSQNRGLGTGELFF	TRBD1	few	TRBV4-3	TRBJ2-2
TGTGCCAGCAGCTTCCGGACAGGGGGGGAGACCCAGTACTTC	CASSFRTGGETQYF	TRBD1	few	TRBV7-2	TRBJ2-5
TGTGCCAGCAGCTTGAGGGTAGCAGATACGCAGTATTTT	CASSLRVADTQYF	-	-	TRBV7-3	TRBJ2-3
TGTGCCAGCAGCCCAAACGGGCACTGGATACTAGCTGGAAACACCATATATTTT	CASSPNGHWILAGNTIYF	-	few	TRBV12-3/TRBV12-4	TRBJ1-3
TGTGCCACCAGTGACTCGGTCGGACTAGCGGGAAGAGATACGCAGTATTTT	CATSDSVGLAGRDTQYF	TRBD2	few	TRBV24-1	TRBJ2-3